What follows are 7 T cell receptor beta chains derived from one specimen sequenced in a study of blood T cell repertoires in COVID-19. The table came from immunoSEQ multiplex PCR; TCRdb's copy has only in-frame clones and leaves some out. The top ten clones hold about 3% of a sample with around 350,000 clones, around 87% of them seen once. The sample comprised peripheral blood. The receptors originated from a human donor in a cohort sampled during active COVID-19.

The V call is TRBV5-1, the J call TRBJ1-6; 7 bases are shared with TRBD1. V lost 4 bases to trimming and J lost 8 bases; unmatched junction nucleotides: 6. The CDR3 extends over 14 amino acids. Germline V gives CDR1 SGHRS, CDR2 YFSETQ. The CDR3 spells CASSPTGMDSPLHF. The DNA of the CDR3 is TGCGCCAGCAGCCCGACAGGGATGGATTCACCCCTCCACTTT.

V and J are TRBV7-9 and TRBJ2-7, with 9 positions matching TRBD1. From germline, CDR1 is SEHNR and CDR2 FQNEAQ (reference sequence). V lost 1 base and J lost 3; bases outside the gene matches: 10. This CDR3 has 17 amino acids. CDR3 in amino acids: CASSLGPGQGGFYEQYF. The CDR3 DNA reads TGTGCCAGCAGCTTAGGACCGGGACAGGGAGGGTTCTACGAGCAGTACTTC.

The chain combines TRBV10-2 with TRBJ1-2, with D possibly being TRBD1 (6 bases). The CDR3 length is 14 residues. Germline CDR1 reads WSHSY; CDR2 reads SAAADI. The germline V and J ends were trimmed by 4 bases and 2 bases, with 11 bases remaining between them. CDR3 nucleotide sequence: TGCGCCAGCAGTGCGGACAGACTGAACTATGGCTACACCTTC. It yields the protein CASSADRLNYGYTF.

V gene TRBV5-1 combines with J gene TRBJ2-7; TRBD1 aligns across 8 bases. Germline CDR1 SGHRS, CDR2 YFSETQ. The CDR3 has 15 amino acids. With V trimmed by 4 bases and J by 7 bases, 13 bases remained unmatched. The CDR3 spells CASSPEDRAESEQYF. CDR3 coding DNA: TGCGCCAGCAGCCCGGAGGACAGGGCGGAGAGTGAGCAGTACTTC.

V and J are TRBV3-1 (or the pseudogene TRBV3-2) and TRBJ2-3, with D tentatively TRBD2 (6 bases). Trimming took 0 bases from V and 6 from J, leaving 16 bases between them. Germline assignment: CDR1 LGHDT and CDR2 YNNKEL (reference sequence). This CDR3 is built from 16 residues. The CDR3 sequence is CASSQDLGAGTDTQYF. The CDR3 DNA sequence: TGTGCCAGCAGCCAAGATCTGGGTGCGGGGACCGATACGCAGTATTTT.

The chain combines TRBV9 with TRBJ2-1; 7 bases line up with TRBD2. The germline V gene encodes CDR1 SGDLS and CDR2 YYNGEE. The CDR3 length is 16 residues. With V trimmed by 7 bases and J by 8 bases, 18 bases remained unmatched. This CDR3 reads CASSVFSQPSGDEQFF. The CDR3 DNA sequence: TGTGCCAGCTCCGTATTCAGCCAGCCTAGCGGTGATGAGCAGTTCTTC.

This rearrangement joins TRBV4-1 to TRBJ1-4; weak D call: TRBD1 (6 bases). The germline V and J ends were trimmed by 3 bases and 7 bases, with 9 bases remaining between them. Germline lookup yields CDR1 MGHRA and CDR2 YSYEKL. The length of the CDR3 is 13 residues. As DNA, the CDR3 is TGCGCCAGCAGCCATCCCAGGGGTGAAAAACTGTTTTTT. It is translated as CASSHPRGEKLFF.